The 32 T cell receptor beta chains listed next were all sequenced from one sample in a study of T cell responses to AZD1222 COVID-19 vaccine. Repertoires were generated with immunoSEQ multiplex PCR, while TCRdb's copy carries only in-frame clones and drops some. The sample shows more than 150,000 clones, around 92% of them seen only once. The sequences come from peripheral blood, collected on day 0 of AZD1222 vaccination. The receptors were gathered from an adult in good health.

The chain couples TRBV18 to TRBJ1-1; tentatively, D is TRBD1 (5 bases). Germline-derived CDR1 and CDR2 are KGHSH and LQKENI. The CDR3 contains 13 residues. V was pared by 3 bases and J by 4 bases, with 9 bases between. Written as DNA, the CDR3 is TGTGCCAGCTCACCGTCGGGGGGCACTGAAGCTTTCTTT. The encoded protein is CASSPSGGTEAFF.

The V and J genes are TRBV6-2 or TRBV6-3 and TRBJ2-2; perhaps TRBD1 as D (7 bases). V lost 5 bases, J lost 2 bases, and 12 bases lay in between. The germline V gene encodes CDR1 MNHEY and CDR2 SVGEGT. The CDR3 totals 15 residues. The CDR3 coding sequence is TGTGCCAGCAGTATCAGGGGGGCTAACACCGGGGAGCTGTTTTTT. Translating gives CASSIRGANTGELFF.

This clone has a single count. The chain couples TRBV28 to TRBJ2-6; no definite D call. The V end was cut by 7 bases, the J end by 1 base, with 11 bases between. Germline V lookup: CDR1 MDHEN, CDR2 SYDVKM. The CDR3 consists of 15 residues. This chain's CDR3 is CASTPGLSGANVLTF. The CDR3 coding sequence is TGTGCCAGCACACCGGGCTTATCTGGGGCCAACGTCCTGACTTTC.

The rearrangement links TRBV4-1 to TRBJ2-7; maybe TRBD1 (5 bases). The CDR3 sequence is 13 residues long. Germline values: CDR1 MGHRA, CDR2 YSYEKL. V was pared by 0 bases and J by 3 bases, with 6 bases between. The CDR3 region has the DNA TGCGCCAGCAGCCAAGAGCAGGGCTACGAGCAGTACGTC. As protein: CASSQEQGYEQYV.

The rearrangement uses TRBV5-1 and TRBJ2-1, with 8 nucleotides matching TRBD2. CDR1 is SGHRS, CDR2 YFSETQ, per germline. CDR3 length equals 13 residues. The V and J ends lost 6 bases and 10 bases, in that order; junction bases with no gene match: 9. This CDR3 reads CASIERESGEQFF. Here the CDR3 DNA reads TGCGCCAGCATTGAGCGGGAGTCAGGAGAGCAGTTCTTC.

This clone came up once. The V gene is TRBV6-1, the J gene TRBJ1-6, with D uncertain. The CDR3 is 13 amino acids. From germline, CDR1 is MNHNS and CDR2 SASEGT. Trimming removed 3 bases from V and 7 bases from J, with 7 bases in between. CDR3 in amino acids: CASSEDGNSPLHF. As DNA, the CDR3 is TGTGCCAGCAGTGAGGACGGGAATTCACCCCTCCACTTT.

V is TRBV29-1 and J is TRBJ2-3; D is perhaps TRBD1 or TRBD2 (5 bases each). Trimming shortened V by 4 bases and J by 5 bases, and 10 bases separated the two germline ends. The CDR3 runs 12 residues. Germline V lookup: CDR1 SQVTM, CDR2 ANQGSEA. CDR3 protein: CSVGGFEDTQYF. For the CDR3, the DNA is TGCAGCGTTGGGGGGTTTGAAGATACGCAGTATTTT.

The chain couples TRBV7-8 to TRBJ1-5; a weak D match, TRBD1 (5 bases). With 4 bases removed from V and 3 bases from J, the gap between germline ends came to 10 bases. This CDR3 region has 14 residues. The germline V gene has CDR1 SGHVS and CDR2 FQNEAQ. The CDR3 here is CASSSRGFNQPQHF. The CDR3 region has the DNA TGTGCCAGCAGCTCTAGGGGATTCAATCAGCCCCAGCATTTT.

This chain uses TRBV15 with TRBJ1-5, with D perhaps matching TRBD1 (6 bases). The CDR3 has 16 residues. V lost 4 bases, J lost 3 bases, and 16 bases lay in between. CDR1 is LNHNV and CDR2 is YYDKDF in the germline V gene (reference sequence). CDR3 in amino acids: CATSTLGTSDNQPQHF. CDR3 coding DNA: TGTGCCACCAGCACCCTAGGGACATCGGACAATCAGCCCCAGCATTTT.

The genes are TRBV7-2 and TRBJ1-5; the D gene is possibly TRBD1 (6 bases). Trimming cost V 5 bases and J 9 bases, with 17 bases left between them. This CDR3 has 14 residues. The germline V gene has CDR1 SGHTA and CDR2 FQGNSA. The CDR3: CASSPNAGVRPQHF. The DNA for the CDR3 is TGTGCCAGCAGCCCAAATGCAGGGGTCAGGCCCCAGCATTTT.

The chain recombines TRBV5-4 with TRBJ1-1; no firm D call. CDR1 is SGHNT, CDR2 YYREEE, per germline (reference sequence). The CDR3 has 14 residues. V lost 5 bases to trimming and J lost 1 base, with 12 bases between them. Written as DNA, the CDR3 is TGTGCCAGCAGTGCAACTGACAAGAACACTGAAGCTTTCTTT. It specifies CASSATDKNTEAFF.

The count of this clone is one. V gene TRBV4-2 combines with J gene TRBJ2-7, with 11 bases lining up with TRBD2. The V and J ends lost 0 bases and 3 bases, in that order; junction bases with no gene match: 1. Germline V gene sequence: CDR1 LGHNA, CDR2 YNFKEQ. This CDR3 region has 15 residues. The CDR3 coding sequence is TGTGCCAGCAGCCAAGATACTAGCGGGAGCTACGAGCAGTACTTC. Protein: CASSQDTSGSYEQYF.

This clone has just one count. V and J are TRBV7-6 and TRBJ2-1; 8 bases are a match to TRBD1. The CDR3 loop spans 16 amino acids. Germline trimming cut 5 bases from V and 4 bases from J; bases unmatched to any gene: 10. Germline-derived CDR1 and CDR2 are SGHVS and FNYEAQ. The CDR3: CASSPQMDREYNEQFF. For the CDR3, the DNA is TGTGCCAGCAGCCCCCAGATGGACAGGGAGTACAATGAGCAGTTCTTC.

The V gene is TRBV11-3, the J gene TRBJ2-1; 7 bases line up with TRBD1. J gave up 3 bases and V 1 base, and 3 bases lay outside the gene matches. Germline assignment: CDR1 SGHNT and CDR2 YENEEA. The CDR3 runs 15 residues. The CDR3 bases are TGTGCCAGCAGCTTAGCAGGGGGTGTCTACAATGAGCAGTTCTTC. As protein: CASSLAGGVYNEQFF.

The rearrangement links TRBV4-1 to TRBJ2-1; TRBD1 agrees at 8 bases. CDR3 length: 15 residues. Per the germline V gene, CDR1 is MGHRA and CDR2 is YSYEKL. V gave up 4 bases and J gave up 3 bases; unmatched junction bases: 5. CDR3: CASSLGQGDYNEQFF. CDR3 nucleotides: TGCGCCAGCAGCCTTGGACAGGGCGACTACAATGAGCAGTTCTTC.

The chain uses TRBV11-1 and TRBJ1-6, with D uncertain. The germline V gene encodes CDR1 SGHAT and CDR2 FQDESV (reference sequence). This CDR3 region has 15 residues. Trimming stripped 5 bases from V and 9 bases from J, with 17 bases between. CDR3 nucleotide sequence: TGTGCCAGCAGCCTTGGACTCAGAGGAGCTTCACCCCTCCACTTT. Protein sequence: CASSLGLRGASPLHF. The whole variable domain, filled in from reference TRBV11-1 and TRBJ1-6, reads EAEVAQSPRYKITEKSQAVAFWCDPISGHATLYWYRQILGQGPELLVQFQDESVVDDSQLPKDRFSAERLKGVDSTLKIQPAELGDSAMYLCASSLGLRGASPLHFGNGTRLTVT.

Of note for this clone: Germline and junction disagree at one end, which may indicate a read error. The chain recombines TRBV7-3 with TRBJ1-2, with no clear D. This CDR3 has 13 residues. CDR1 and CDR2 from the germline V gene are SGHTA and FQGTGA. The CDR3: CASSLTVPCGYTF. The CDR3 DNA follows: TGTGCCAGCAGTTTAACGGTTCCGTGTGGCTACACCTTC.

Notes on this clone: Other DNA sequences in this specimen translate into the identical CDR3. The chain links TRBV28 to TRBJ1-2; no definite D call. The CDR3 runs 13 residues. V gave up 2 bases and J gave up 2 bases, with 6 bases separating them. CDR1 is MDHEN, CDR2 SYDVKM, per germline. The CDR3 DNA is TGTGCCAGCAGTTTAGGGGTCAACTATGGCTACACCTTC. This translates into CASSLGVNYGYTF.

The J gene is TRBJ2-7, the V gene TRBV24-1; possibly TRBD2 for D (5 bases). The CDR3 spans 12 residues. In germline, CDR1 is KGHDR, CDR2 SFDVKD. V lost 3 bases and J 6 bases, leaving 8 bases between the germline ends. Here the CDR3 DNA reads TGTGCCACCAGTGATCCGGGATTCGAGCAGTACGTC. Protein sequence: CATSDPGFEQYV.

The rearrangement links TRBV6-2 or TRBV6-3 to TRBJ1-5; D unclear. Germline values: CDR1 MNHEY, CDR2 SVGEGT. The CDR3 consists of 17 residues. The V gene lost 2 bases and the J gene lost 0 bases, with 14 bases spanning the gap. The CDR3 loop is CASSYQRGRNSNQPQHF. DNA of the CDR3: TGTGCCAGCAGTTACCAGCGTGGACGTAATAGCAATCAGCCCCAGCATTTT.

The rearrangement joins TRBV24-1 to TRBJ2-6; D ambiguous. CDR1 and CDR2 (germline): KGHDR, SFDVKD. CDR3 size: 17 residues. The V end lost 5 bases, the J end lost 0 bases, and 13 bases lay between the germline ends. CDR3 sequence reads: CATSAGDANSGANVLTF. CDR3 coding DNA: TGTGCCACCAGTGCAGGCGACGCGAACTCTGGGGCCAACGTCCTGACTTTC.

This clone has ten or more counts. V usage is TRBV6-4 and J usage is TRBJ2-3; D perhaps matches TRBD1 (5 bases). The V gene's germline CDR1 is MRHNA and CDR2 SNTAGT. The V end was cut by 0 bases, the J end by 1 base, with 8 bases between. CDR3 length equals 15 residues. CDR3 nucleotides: TGTGCCAGCAGTGACTCCGAAGGGGGCACAGATACGCAGTATTTT. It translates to CASSDSEGGTDTQYF.

The CDR3 reads CASSQAARNTEAFF. CDR3 in DNA: TGCGCCAGCAGCCAAGCCGCAAGGAACACTGAAGCTTTCTTT. The chain links TRBV4-1 to TRBJ1-1; D uncertain. The V and J ends lost 1 base and 1 base respectively, with 7 bases between them. Germline V gene data show CDR1 as MGHRA and CDR2 as YSYEKL. This CDR3 has 14 residues.

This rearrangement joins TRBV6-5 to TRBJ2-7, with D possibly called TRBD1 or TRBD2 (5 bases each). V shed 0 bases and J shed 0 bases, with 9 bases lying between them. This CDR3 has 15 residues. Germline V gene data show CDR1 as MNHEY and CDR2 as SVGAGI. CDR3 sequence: CASSYSGDVSYEQYF. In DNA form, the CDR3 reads TGTGCCAGCAGTTACTCTGGGGACGTCTCCTACGAGCAGTACTTC.

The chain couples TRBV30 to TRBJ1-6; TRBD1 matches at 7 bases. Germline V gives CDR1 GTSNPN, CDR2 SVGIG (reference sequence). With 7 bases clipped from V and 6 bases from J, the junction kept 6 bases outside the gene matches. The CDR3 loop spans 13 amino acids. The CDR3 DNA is TGTGCCTTAAGACAGGGAATTAATTCACCCCTCCACTTT. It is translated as CALRQGINSPLHF. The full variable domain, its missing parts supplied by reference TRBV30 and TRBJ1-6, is SQTIHQWPATLVQPVGSPLSLECTVEGTSNPNLYWYRQAAGRGLQLLFYSVGIGQISSEVPQNLSASRPQDRQFILSSKKLLLSDSGFYLCALRQGINSPLHFGNGTRLTVT.

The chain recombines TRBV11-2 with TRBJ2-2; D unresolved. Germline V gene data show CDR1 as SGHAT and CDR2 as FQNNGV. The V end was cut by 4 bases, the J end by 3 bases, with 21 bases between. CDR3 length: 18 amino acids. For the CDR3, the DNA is TGTGCCAGCAGCTCCGACATGTTCAGCTATACGGACACCGGGGAGCTGTTTTTT. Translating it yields CASSSDMFSYTDTGELFF.

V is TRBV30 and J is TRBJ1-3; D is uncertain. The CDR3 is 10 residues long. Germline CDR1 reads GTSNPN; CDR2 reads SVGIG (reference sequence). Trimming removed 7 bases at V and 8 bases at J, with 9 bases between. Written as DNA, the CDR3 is TGTGCCTTTTTACGGGACACCATATATTTT. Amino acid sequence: CAFLRDTIYF.

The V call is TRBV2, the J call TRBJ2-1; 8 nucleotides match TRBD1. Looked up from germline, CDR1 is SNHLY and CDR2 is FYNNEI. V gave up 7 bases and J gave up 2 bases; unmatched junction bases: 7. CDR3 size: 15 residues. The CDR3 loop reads CASTEDRGTYNEQFF. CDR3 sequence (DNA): TGTGCCAGCACCGAAGACAGGGGAACCTACAATGAGCAGTTCTTC.

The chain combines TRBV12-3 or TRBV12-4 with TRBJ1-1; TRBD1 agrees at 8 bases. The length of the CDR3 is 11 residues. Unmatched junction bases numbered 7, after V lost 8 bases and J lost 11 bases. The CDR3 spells CASGERDRAFF. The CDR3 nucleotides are TGTGCCAGCGGTGAGAGGGACAGGGCTTTCTTT.

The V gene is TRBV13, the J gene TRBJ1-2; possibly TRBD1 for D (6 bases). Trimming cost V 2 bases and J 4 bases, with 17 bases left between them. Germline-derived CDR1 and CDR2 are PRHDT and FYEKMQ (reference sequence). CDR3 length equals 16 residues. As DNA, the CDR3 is TGTGCCAGCAGCTTATTTCGCAGGGGCGATCCCTATGGCTACACCTTC. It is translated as CASSLFRRGDPYGYTF.

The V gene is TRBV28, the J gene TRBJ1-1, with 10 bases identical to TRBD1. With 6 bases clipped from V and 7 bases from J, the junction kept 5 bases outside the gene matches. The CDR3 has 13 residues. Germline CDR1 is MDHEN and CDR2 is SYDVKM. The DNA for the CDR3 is TGTGCCAGCAGCCCGGGACAGGGGAGTGAAGCTTTCTTT. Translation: CASSPGQGSEAFF.

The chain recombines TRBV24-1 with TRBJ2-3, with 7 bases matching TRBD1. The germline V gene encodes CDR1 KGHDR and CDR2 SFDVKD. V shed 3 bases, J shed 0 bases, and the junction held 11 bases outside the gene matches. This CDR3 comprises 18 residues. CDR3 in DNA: TGTGCCACCAGTGATCCCCCTAGACAGGGCTCTAGCACAGATACGCAGTATTTT. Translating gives CATSDPPRQGSSTDTQYF.